Listed below are T cell receptor beta chains from one sample, sequenced in a study of T cell responses to AZD1222 COVID-19 vaccine. Some clones are missing from TCRdb's copy, which holds only in-frame ones; the method was immunoSEQ multiplex PCR. The sample includes 130,000 or so clones, approximately 95% of them seen just once. The material was peripheral blood, obtained on day 0 of MenACWY control vaccination. The receptors stem from an adult in good health. Each CDR3 is given with its conserved first and last residue. A D gene is named only where the DNA matches it firmly. The size field is filled for only some rows; it gives once, few, many or a size class.

TGTGCCAGTAGTATGGAAGGAAGGGTGGACCCTTCGAGCTCCTATAATTCACCCCTCCACTTT	CASSMEGRVDPSSSYNSPLHF	.	.	TRBJ1-6	TRBV19
TGTGCCAGCTCACAGTTCTCTGGGACAGCACACTATGGCTACACCTTC	CASSQFSGTAHYGYTF	.	TRBD1	TRBJ1-2	TRBV18
TGTGCTAGCTCTCCCCCGGGACAGCCTAATTCACCCCTCCACTTT	CASSPPGQPNSPLHF	.	TRBD1	TRBJ1-6	TRBV12-5
TGTGCCAGCAGCCGGACTAGCGGGACCCGCTACAATGAGCAGTTCTTC	CASSRTSGTRYNEQFF	.	TRBD2	TRBJ2-1	TRBV7-9
TGTGCCAGCATACAGGGGGCGCTCACTGAAGCTTTCTTT	CASIQGALTEAFF	.	TRBD1	TRBJ1-1	TRBV7-9
TGTGCCTGGAGTGTACAGGGAAGCTCACCCCTCCACTTT	CAWSVQGSSPLHF	.	.	TRBJ1-6	TRBV30
TGTGCCAGCAGCGCCCAAAGGGACTTGAGCTTCTACGAGCAGTACTTC	CASSAQRDLSFYEQYF	.	.	TRBJ2-7	TRBV7-8
TGTGCCAGCAGTCCATCTTCGGACAGGGCTCTGAACACTGAAGCTTTCTTT	CASSPSSDRALNTEAFF	.	TRBD1	TRBJ1-1	TRBV28
TGTGCCAGCAACCCCGGACAGGGGGCCGGTGAGCAGTTCTTC	CASNPGQGAGEQFF	once	TRBD1	TRBJ2-1	TRBV6-5
TGTGCCAGCCGCCTCTGGAAACTGGGGGCCTTAAACACTGAAGCTTTCTTT	CASRLWKLGALNTEAFF	.	.	TRBJ1-1	TRBV11-2
TGTGCCTGGAGTCAGGGCCAGAATGAAAAACTGTTTTTT	CAWSQGQNEKLFF	.	.	TRBJ1-4	TRBV30
TGTGCTAGTGGTCCTCCAGGCCCCGGGGAGCTGTTTTTT	CASGPPGPGELFF	once	.	TRBJ2-2	TRBV12-5
TGTGCCAGCAGCCATGAGGGTTCGGCCCAGCATTTT	CASSHEGSAQHF	.	.	TRBJ1-5	TRBV5-4
TGTGCCAGCAGCCCCGGACAGGTAGCTTTCTTT	CASSPGQVAFF	.	TRBD1	TRBJ1-1	TRBV7-9
TGTGCCAGCAGCGTAGCACTTGACAGGGAGCAGTACTTC	CASSVALDREQYF	.	.	TRBJ2-7	TRBV9
TGTGCCAGCAGTACTGTTAGACTTGGCTACACCTTC	CASSTVRLGYTF	.	.	TRBJ1-2	TRBV28
TGTGCCAGCAGCCGCGGACCTAACTATGGCTACACCTTC	CASSRGPNYGYTF	.	.	TRBJ1-2	TRBV6-5
TGTGCCAGCAGCTTGGTGGGGGGACCTCCCGATGAGCAGTTCTTC	CASSLVGGPPDEQFF	.	.	TRBJ2-1	TRBV5-4
TGCAGCGTTGACAGGGGTAGCTATGGCTACACCTTC	CSVDRGSYGYTF	.	.	TRBJ1-2	TRBV29-1
TGTGCCAGCAGCCTAGGAGCGGGGGGGCCGAGTACCAATGAGCAGTTCTTC	CASSLGAGGPSTNEQFF	.	TRBD2	TRBJ2-1	TRBV4-2
TGTGCCAGCAGTGAATCTGGGGGAAGAGGAAACACCATATATTTT	CASSESGGRGNTIYF	.	.	TRBJ1-3	TRBV6-1
TGTGCCACCAGCAGGAGGGGGGCTGGGACTGAAGCTTTCTTT	CATSRRGAGTEAFF	.	.	TRBJ1-1	TRBV15
TGTGCCAGCAGCGCGGGTGGACAGGACGGTGTGGGAAAACTGTTTTTT	CASSAGGQDGVGKLFF	.	TRBD1	TRBJ1-4	TRBV28
TGTGCCAGCAGCCCTGGTCTCTCCGGGACTGAAGCTTTCTTT	CASSPGLSGTEAFF	.	.	TRBJ1-1	TRBV11-2
TGTGCCACCTCAACCACAAGAGGGGAGACCCAGTACTTC	CATSTTRGETQYF	.	.	TRBJ2-5	TRBV7-3
TGTGCCAGCCAGGGGTTGTTGAGTGGCTACACCTTC	CASQGLLSGYTF	.	.	TRBJ1-2	TRBV2
TGTGCCAGCAGCGTAACCCAGCTAGCTGCGCGCTACACCTTC	CASSVTQLAARYTF	once	.	TRBJ1-2	TRBV9
TGTGCCAGCAGCAAAGCGCTTGGGCAGGAAGGTGTCAATGAGCAGTTCTTC	CASSKALGQEGVNEQFF	.	.	TRBJ2-1	TRBV21-1
TGTGCCATCAGTGAGTCGAGACAGCCGTCCGAGCAGTACTTC	CAISESRQPSEQYF	.	.	TRBJ2-7	TRBV10-3
TGCGCCAGCAGCCAAGACCGGGACAGTTCCTACGAGCAGTACTTC	CASSQDRDSSYEQYF	.	TRBD1	TRBJ2-7	TRBV4-3
TGCGCCAGCAGCTTGAAGGGCGGCCCTGAAGCTTTCTTT	CASSLKGGPEAFF	.	.	TRBJ1-1	TRBV5-1
TGTGCCAGCAGCTACCGGGAAAACCACGGGGAGCTGTTTTTT	CASSYRENHGELFF	once	.	TRBJ2-2	TRBV14
TGTGCCAGCAGCGCCTCTGAACAGGATCAGCCCCAGCATTTT	CASSASEQDQPQHF	.	.	TRBJ1-5	TRBV7-9
TGCGCCAGCAGCTTGGTGCAGGGAGGTGAGACCCAGTACTTC	CASSLVQGGETQYF	.	.	TRBJ2-5	TRBV5-1
TGTGCCTGGGGGGGTACTAGCGGATCCTACAATGAGCAGTTCTTC	CAWGGTSGSYNEQFF	.	TRBD2	TRBJ2-1	TRBV30
TGTGCCAGCAGCTCGAACGCAGGTCAGCCCCAGCATTTT	CASSSNAGQPQHF	.	.	TRBJ1-5	TRBV7-9
TGTGCCAGCAGTGAAACGTACTACACTGAAGCTTTCTTT	CASSETYYTEAFF	.	.	TRBJ1-1	TRBV6-1
TGCGCCAGCAGTACCCCGGGGGGGGGATACAATGAGCAGTTCTTC	CASSTPGGGYNEQFF	.	TRBD2	TRBJ2-1	TRBV10-1
TGTGCCAGTAGAGGCTCCATGGCTGCCTATAATGAAAAACTGTTTTTT	CASRGSMAAYNEKLFF	.	.	TRBJ1-4	TRBV19
TGTGCCAGCAGTACCTCTAGGGGCGCTCAAGAGACCCAGTACTTC	CASSTSRGAQETQYF	.	.	TRBJ2-5	TRBV27
TGCGCCAGCAGCCGGGCTAGCGGGGCGGGAGAGCAGTACTTC	CASSRASGAGEQYF	.	TRBD2	TRBJ2-7	TRBV4-3
TGCGCCAGCAGTTCGGCCCTGGGCTCCTACGAGCAGTACTTC	CASSSALGSYEQYF	.	.	TRBJ2-7	TRBV4-1
TGTGCCAGCAGCACCCCGACAGGACCACGTTATGGCTACACCTTC	CASSTPTGPRYGYTF	.	.	TRBJ1-2	TRBV7-9
TGTGCCAGCAGGCCAACCTTAGCGGGAGGGCCGAATGAGCAGTTCTTC	CASRPTLAGGPNEQFF	.	TRBD2	TRBJ2-1	TRBV25-1
TGCGCCAGCAGCCCCCCGGGACTAGCGCGGGCGAGCTCCTACAATGAGCAGTTCTTC	CASSPPGLARASSYNEQFF	.	TRBD2	TRBJ2-1	TRBV4-1